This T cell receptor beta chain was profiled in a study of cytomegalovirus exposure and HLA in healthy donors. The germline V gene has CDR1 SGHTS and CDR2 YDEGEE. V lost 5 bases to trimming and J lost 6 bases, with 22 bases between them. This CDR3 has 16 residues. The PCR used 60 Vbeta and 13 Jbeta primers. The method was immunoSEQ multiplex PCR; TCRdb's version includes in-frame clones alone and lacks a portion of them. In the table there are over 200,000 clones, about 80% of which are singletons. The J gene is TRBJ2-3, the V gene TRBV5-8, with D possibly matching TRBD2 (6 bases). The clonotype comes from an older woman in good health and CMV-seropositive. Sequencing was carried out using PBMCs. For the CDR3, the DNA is TGTGCCAGCAGGGTACTCGGACTATCGGCCAGGGATACGCAGTATTTT. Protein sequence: CASRVLGLSARDTQYF.